This TCR beta chain was obtained from a study of T cell repertoires in cytomegalovirus infection. Overall study: Indications of both CMV infection and matching HLA type were provided by public TCR beta signatures. The study's findings and limits: Based on cumulative public TCR beta family frequency, carriers of CMV plus the relevant HLA were identified. CMV-specific TCR beta clonotypes restricted by HLA-C dominated the ex vivo response.

TCRdb processed the reads anew with MiXCR; each CDR3 protein has one entry. The top ten clones hold roughly a tenth of a sample with 450,000 to 600,000 distinct CDR3 sequences, around 11% of them seen once. Trimming removed 2 bases from V and 0 bases from J, with 8 bases in between. Germline V CDR1 and CDR2: SGHVS, FQNEAQ. There are 15 residues in the CDR3. This clonotype was picked up many times. The antigen is undetermined. This sequence was found in a human donor in good health (CMV status not recorded). Some clones in this sample may be carry-over from other donors' samples. Material: PBMCs. This chain links TRBV7-8 with TRBJ1-5; D might be TRBD1 (5 bases). DNA of the CDR3: TGTGCCAGCAGCTTAAACAGGTATAGCAATCAGCCCCAGCATTTT. This codes for CASSLNRYSNQPQHF.